The 13 T cell receptor beta chains in this list originate from one sample, sequenced in a study of T cells in women clearing cervical HPV infection. The table came from immunoSEQ multiplex PCR; TCRdb's copy has only in-frame clones and leaves some out. The sample totals roughly 47,000 clones. The sample consisted of blood buffy coat. These receptors were collected from a woman aged 18-70 years with a cervical HPV16 infection that either progressed to CIN3+ or cleared (not recorded which).

With respect to this clone: The read halts 3 residues ahead of the CDR3 end, with the missing end drawn from the germline J gene. This specimen includes other DNA sequences encoding the same CDR3. J is TRBJ1-2 and V is TRBV2, with 9 bases that match TRBD1. The junction had 15 bases not matched to a gene; V was cut back by 6 bases and J by 4 bases. Germline-derived CDR1 and CDR2 are SNHLY and FYNNEI. The CDR3 extends over 17 amino acids. The part of the CDR3 DNA that was read is TGTGCCAGCAGGGACCGGGACAGGGCAAAAGTAGTCTATGGC. Translation gives CASRDRDRAKVVYG. The complete CDR3 sequence is CASRDRDRAKVVYGYTF.

In regard to this clone: The read stops 3 residues short of the end of the CDR3; the missing end is completed from the germline J gene. This rearrangement joins TRBV7-2 to TRBJ2-3, with 7 positions matching TRBD1. The CDR3 loop spans 14 amino acids. CDR1 and CDR2 (germline): SGHTA, FQGNSA. The CDR3 is CASSEPPGGQTQYF. CDR3 DNA (partial): TGTGCCAGCAGCGAACCGCCAGGGGGTCAAACG.

Turning to this clone: A read error may account for a junction end that differs from germline. From the germline J gene comes the end of the CDR3, since the read stops 3 residues before it. The sample has other DNA sequences that encode this CDR3 too. The chain joins TRBV19 to TRBJ1-3; the D gene is possibly TRBD1 (6 bases). Germline CDR1 and CDR2: LNHDA and SQIVND (reference sequence). This CDR3 is 15 amino acids long. The CDR3 loop is CASSPDSYSGNTIYF. The sequenced CDR3 bases are TGTGCCAGTAGTCCGGACAGCTACTCTGGAAACACG.

For this clone: The CDR3 goes on 3 residues after the read ends, and that part is filled in from the germline J gene. The chain recombines TRBV18 with TRBJ1-6; tentative D call: TRBD1 (5 bases). Deletions cut 3 bases from V and 7 bases from J, with 10 bases between. CDR1 and CDR2 from the germline V gene are KGHSH and LQKENI. CDR3 length: 14 amino acids. The chain's CDR3 is CASSPAGRNSPLHF. The part of the CDR3 DNA that was read is TGTGCCAGCTCACCCGCAGGGAGAAATTCACCC. The full variable domain, in which reference TRBV18 and TRBJ1-6 provide the parts outside the CDR3, is NAGVMQNPRHLVRRRGQEARLRCSPMKGHSHVYWYRQLPEEGLKFMVYLQKENIIDESGMPKERFSAEFPKEGPSILRIQQVVRGDSAAYFCASSPAGRNSPLHFGNGTRLTVT.

Remarks on this clone: The read halts 3 residues ahead of the CDR3 end, with the missing end drawn from the germline J gene. The chain combines TRBV18 with TRBJ2-1; D gene ambiguous. Per germline, CDR1 KGHSH and CDR2 LQKENI. The CDR3 is made up of 13 amino acids. The ends were cut back, 0 bases at V and 7 bases at J, with 7 bases in the middle. The CDR3 bases that were read are TGTGCCAGCTCACCACCTACCCGGAATGAG. This sequence encodes CASSPPTRNE. The entire CDR3 is CASSPPTRNEQFF.

Of note for this clone: Read coverage stops 3 residues before the CDR3 terminus; the germline J gene supplies the remainder. The chain carries TRBV19 and TRBJ1-4, with 7 positions matching TRBD1. Germline CDR1 LNHDA, CDR2 SQIVND (reference sequence). The V segment lost 5 bases and the J segment 1 base; nucleotides outside the gene matches: 7. CDR3 length equals 16 residues. The CDR3 reads CASSVQGGRTNEKLFF. CDR3 bases read: TGTGCCAGTAGTGTTCAGGGGGGAAGAACTAATGAAAAA.

The CDR3 DNA, read in part, is TGCAGTGCCGCGGACAGGGGACTAGCGGGGGCCCTGACCGGGGAG. Residues: CSAADRGLAGALTGE. The whole CDR3 reads CSAADRGLAGALTGELFF. The rearrangement joins TRBV20-1 to TRBJ2-2, with TRBD2 identical over 14 bases. The CDR3 is cut off 3 residues early in the read; its end comes from the germline J gene. Germline trimming cut 6 bases from V and 5 bases from J; bases unmatched to any gene: 14. The CDR3 has 18 residues. CDR1 DFQATT and CDR2 SNEGSKA come from the germline V gene (reference sequence).

Concerning this clone itself: The read comes to an end 3 residues before the CDR3 does, leaving the germline J gene to fill in the end. The chain joins TRBV5-1 to TRBJ1-4; D ambiguous. Trimming removed 2 bases at V and 7 bases at J, with 9 bases between. There are 13 residues in the CDR3. Germline assignment: CDR1 SGHRS and CDR2 YFSETQ. The CDR3 reads CASSFILGEKLFF. CDR3 DNA (partial): TGCGCCAGCAGCTTTATACTAGGTGAAAAA.

A note on this clone: The read is 3 residues too short to cover the CDR3 end, so that end is filled in from the germline J gene. The V call is TRBV7-9, the J call TRBJ1-5, with D maybe TRBD1 (6 bases). Germline V lookup: CDR1 SEHNR, CDR2 FQNEAQ (reference sequence). The germline V and J ends were trimmed by 1 base and 5 bases, with 9 bases remaining between them. CDR3 length equals 14 residues. Partial CDR3 DNA: TGTGCCAGCAGCTTAGAGGGGGATTATCAGCCC. As protein: CASSLEGDYQP. The complete CDR3 reads CASSLEGDYQPQHF.

A remark on this clone: The CDR3 end is not reached by the read, which stops 3 residues before it; the germline J gene fills it in. This chain connects TRBV20-1 to TRBJ2-4; 7 positions match TRBD1. The V and J ends lost 6 bases and 5 bases, in that order; junction bases with no gene match: 7. The CDR3 spans 13 residues. Germline values: CDR1 DFQATT, CDR2 SNEGSKA (reference sequence). The CDR3 reads CSAHGDRENIQYF. The sequenced CDR3 bases are TGCAGTGCCCACGGGGACAGAGAAAACATT.

As to this clone: The read halts 3 residues ahead of the CDR3 end, with the missing end drawn from the germline J gene. The V gene is TRBV7-8, the J gene TRBJ2-3, with TRBD2 matching over 9 bases. The germline V gene has CDR1 SGHVS and CDR2 FQNEAQ. The J segment lost 1 base and the V segment lost 5 bases, leaving 10 bases of the junction unmatched. This CDR3 is built from 17 residues. The CDR3 reads CASSTQLAGGGTDTQYF. CDR3 DNA, as far as it was read: TGTGCCAGCAGCACGCAACTAGCGGGCGGGGGCACAGATACG.

The CDR3 DNA, read in part, is TGTGCCAGCAGTGCCGTTGAAGACAGGCAGCCG. It translates to CASSAVEDRQP. The full-length CDR3 reads as CASSAVEDRQPQYF. The gene calls are TRBV6-1 and TRBJ2-3; maybe TRBD1 (6 bases). The read gets to within 3 residues of the CDR3 end, and the germline J gene fills in the rest. The CDR3 length is 14 residues. Germline-derived CDR1 and CDR2 are MNHNS and SASEGT.

Concerning this clone: The read comes to an end 3 residues before the CDR3 does, leaving the germline J gene to fill in the end. V usage is TRBV29-1 and J usage is TRBJ2-7, with D possibly TRBD1 on 6 matching bases. Germline CDR1 and CDR2: SQVTM and ANQGSEA. The germline V and J ends were trimmed by 5 bases and 4 bases, with 15 bases remaining between them. The length of the CDR3 is 13 residues. The CDR3 DNA, read in part, is TGCAGCGTTCTTCAGGGGAGTAAGTACGAG. It encodes CSVLQGSKYE. The whole CDR3 protein reads CSVLQGSKYEQYF.